These 3 T cell receptor beta chains were all obtained from the same sample, sequenced in a study of CD8+ T cells in alopecia areata. Treatment of the sample: oral pan-JAK inhibitor, 5-10 mg twice daily. Sequencing used cDNA as its template, made by extracting RNA and reverse transcribing it. The table came from immunoSEQ multiplex PCR; TCRdb's copy has only in-frame clones and leaves some out. The sample lists 150,000 to 200,000 clones, under 80% occurring once. The sample was CD4+ T cells sorted from blood, taken at roughly week 49, from a patient treated with tofacitinib. The receptors originated from a human donor with alopecia areata.

V and J are TRBV5-4 and TRBJ2-5; 8 bases match TRBD1. Trimming cost V 4 bases and J 4 bases; bases outside gene matches: 3. This CDR3 has 13 amino acids. Germline lookup yields CDR1 SGHNT and CDR2 YYREEE (reference sequence). The CDR3 nucleotides read TGTGCCAGCAGCCCCACAGGGGGAGAGACCCAGTACTTC. The encoded protein is CASSPTGGETQYF.

The chain links TRBV30 to TRBJ2-2; 9 bases fit TRBD2. Germline CDR1 reads GTSNPN; CDR2 reads SVGIG (reference sequence). Trimming removed 0 bases from V and 2 bases from J; junction bases left unmatched: 4. This CDR3 is built from 16 residues. The chain's CDR3 is CAWSVRLAGNTGELFF. DNA of the CDR3: TGTGCCTGGAGTGTACGGCTAGCGGGAAACACCGGGGAGCTGTTTTTT.

V usage is TRBV5-4 and J usage is TRBJ2-4, with 8 bases identical to TRBD1. Germline trimming cut 4 bases from V and 3 bases from J; bases unmatched to any gene: 6. Germline CDR1 is SGHNT and CDR2 is YYREEE (reference sequence). This CDR3 is built from 15 residues. Written as DNA, the CDR3 is TGTGCCAGCAGCCTTCCCGGGACAGGCAAAAACATTCAGTACTTC. Amino acid sequence: CASSLPGTGKNIQYF.